In its sample, the clone carrying this T cell receptor (beta chain) was seen many times. Its specificity is not known. This entry is derived from a study of identical twins. Study-level points and caveats: A cross-sectional statistical analysis, not follow-up of the same donors, supported the conclusions.

TCRdb reprocessed the 5' RACE reads via MiXCR and lists one record per CDR3 protein. The sample consists of approximately 530,000 distinct CDR3 sequences, more than 20% of them appearing once. With 6 bases clipped from V and 6 bases from J, the junction kept 8 bases outside the gene matches. The CDR3 spans 15 residues. The same data also went into a second study, on yellow fever vaccine responses in identical twins.

This receptor was taken from a woman younger than 30 in good health. This chain connects TRBV12-3 or TRBV12-4 to TRBJ1-4; 9 nucleotides line up with TRBD1. The source material was CD4+ T cells sorted from blood. CDR3 region: CASRLRRDRDEKLFF. As DNA, the CDR3 is TGTGCCAGCAGACTTCGCCGGGACAGGGATGAAAAACTGTTTTTT.